This T cell receptor beta chain derives from a study of blood T cell repertoires in COVID-19. Generated by immunoSEQ multiplex PCR, the TCRdb table keeps only in-frame clones and is missing some. The sample includes 55,000 to 75,000 clones, approximately 88% of them seen just once. This CDR3 comprises 14 residues. V dropped 4 bases and J dropped 2; count of bases not matched to a gene: 5. Germline assignment: CDR1 PRHDT and CDR2 FYEKMQ (reference sequence). Sequencing was performed on peripheral blood. The clonotype was recovered from a human donor in a cohort sampled during active COVID-19. The chain joins TRBV13 to TRBJ2-7; 7 bases fit TRBD1. CDR3 in amino acids: CASSSGTATYEQYF. CDR3 DNA sequence: TGTGCCAGCAGCTCGGGGACAGCAACCTACGAGCAGTACTTC.